This paragraph covers one T cell receptor beta chain sequence. Clones were read by immunoSEQ multiplex PCR, and TCRdb kept only the in-frame ones, dropping some. The table lists 150,000 to 160,000 clones, about 93% of them singletons. This entry is derived from a study of control samples from healthy donors and cancer patients. Trimming removed 4 bases at V and 1 base at J, with 13 bases between. Germline loops: CDR1 SQVTM, CDR2 ANQGSEA. The CDR3 is 14 residues long. Sequencing was performed on blood. This TCR was sampled from a man over 45 in good health. The J gene is TRBJ2-5, the V gene TRBV29-1; D may be TRBD2 (5 bases). CDR3 sequence (DNA): TGCAGCGTTGTGAGGGTTGGAAGCCAAGAGACCCAGTACTTC. It yields the protein CSVVRVGSQETQYF.